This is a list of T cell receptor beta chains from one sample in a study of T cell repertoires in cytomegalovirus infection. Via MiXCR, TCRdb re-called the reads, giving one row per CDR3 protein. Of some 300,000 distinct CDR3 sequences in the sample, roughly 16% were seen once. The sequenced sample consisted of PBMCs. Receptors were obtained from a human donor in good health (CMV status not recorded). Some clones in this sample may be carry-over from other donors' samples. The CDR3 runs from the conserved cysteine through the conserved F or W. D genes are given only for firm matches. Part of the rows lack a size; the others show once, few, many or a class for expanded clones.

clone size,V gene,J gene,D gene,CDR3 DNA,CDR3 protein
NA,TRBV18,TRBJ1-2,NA,TGTGCCAGCTCATCCACCACCGACTATGGCTACACCTTC,CASSSTTDYGYTF
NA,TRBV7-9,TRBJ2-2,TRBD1,TGTGCCAGCAGCTTATTCACGGCAGGGGGCACCGGGGAGCTGTTTTTT,CASSLFTAGGTGELFF
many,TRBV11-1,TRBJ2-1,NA,TGTGCCAGCAGCTTAGGGGGCGCGGGGAGCGACAATGAGCAGTTCTTC,CASSLGGAGSDNEQFF
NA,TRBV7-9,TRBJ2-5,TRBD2,TGTGCCAGCAGCTTCCCGTCGGGGGGGGAAGAGACCCAGTACTTC,CASSFPSGGEETQYF
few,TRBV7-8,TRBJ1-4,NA,TGTGCCAGCAGCTTCCAGACAGGCTTTAATGAAAAACTGTTTTTT,CASSFQTGFNEKLFF
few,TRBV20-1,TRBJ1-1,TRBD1,TGCAGTGCTAGAATCGGCAGGGGGCTGGCTGAAGCTTTCTTT,CSARIGRGLAEAFF
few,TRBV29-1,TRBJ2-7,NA,TGCAGCGTCCAAGGGGGACGGAGACAGCAGTACTTC,CSVQGGRRQQYF
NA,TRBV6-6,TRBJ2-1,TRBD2,TGTGCCAGCAGTTACACGGCTAGCGGGGCCTTCAATGAGCAGTTCTTC,CASSYTASGAFNEQFF
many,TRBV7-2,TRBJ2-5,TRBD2,TGTGCCAGCAGCCTACGGACTAGCGTCGCTGAGACCCAGTACTTC,CASSLRTSVAETQYF
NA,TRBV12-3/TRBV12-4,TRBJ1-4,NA,TGTGCCAGCAGTCATACCGGGGACACCTTTAGGACTAATGAAAAACTGTTTTTT,CASSHTGDTFRTNEKLFF
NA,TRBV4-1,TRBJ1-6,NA,TGCGCCAGCAGCCAAGAGCAGCGTTCACCCCTCCACTTT,CASSQEQRSPLHF
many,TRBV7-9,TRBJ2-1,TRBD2,TGTGCCAGCAGCTTAGCGCTAGGGTCTAGCGGGGGTCGGAGCTCCTACAATGAGCAGTTCTTC,CASSLALGSSGGRSSYNEQFF
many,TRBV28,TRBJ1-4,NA,TGTGCCAGCAGTATTCACGGGGGGCGTATTCGAAGCGAAAAACTGTTTTTT,CASSIHGGRIRSEKLFF
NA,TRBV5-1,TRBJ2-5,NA,TGCGCCAGCAGTCCAGAAGATGTGGGGACCCAGTACTTC,CASSPEDVGTQYF
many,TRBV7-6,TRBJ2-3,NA,TGTGCCAGCAGCTTAGTGGGACCTAGCACAGATACGCAGTATTTT,CASSLVGPSTDTQYF
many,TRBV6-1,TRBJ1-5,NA,TGTGCCAGCAGCAAAGGATGGGGCTATCAGCCCCAGCATTTT,CASSKGWGYQPQHF
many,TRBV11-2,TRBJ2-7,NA,TGTGCCAGCAGCTTATTAGGGTACGCGGCCTCCTACGAGCAGTACTTC,CASSLLGYAASYEQYF
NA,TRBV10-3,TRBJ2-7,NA,TGTGCCATCAGTGAGGGCGGACCCCGTGGGCGGTTCGAGCAGTACTTC,CAISEGGPRGRFEQYF
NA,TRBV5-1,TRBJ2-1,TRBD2,TGCGCCAGCAGCTTGGCCTCCACAACTAGCGGGGGGGCCCATGAGCAGTTCTTC,CASSLASTTSGGAHEQFF
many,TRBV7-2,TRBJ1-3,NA,TGTGCCAGCAGCACAGAGGTAGCAGCCGGAAACACCATATATTTT,CASSTEVAAGNTIYF
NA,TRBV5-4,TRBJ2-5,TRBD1,TGTGCCAGCAGCCGCACCGGGACAGGGGTTAAGGGAGAGACCCAGTACTTC,CASSRTGTGVKGETQYF
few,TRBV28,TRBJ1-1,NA,TGTGCCAGCGCCCTGAAGGGCACTGAAGCTTTCTTT,CASALKGTEAFF
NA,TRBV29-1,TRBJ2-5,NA,TGCAGCGTTGCCCCGGGGACTCCGGGAGAGACCCAGTACTTC,CSVAPGTPGETQYF
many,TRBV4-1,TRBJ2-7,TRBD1,TGCGCCAGCAGTTTCGACAGGGCCTACGAGCAGTACTTC,CASSFDRAYEQYF